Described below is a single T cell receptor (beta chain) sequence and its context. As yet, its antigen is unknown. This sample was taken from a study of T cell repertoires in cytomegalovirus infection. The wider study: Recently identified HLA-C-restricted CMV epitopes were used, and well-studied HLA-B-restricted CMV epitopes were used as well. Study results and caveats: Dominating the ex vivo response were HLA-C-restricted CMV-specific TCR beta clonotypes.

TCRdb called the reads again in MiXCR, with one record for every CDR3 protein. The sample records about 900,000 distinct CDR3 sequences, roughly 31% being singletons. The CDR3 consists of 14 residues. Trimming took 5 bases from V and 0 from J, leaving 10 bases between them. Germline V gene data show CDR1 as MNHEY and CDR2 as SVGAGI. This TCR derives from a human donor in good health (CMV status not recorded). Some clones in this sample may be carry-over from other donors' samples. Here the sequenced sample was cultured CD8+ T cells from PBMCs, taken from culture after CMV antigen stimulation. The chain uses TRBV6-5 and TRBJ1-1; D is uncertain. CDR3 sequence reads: CASSAVSMNTEAFF. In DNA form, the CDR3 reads TGTGCCAGCAGTGCGGTTTCGATGAACACTGAAGCTTTCTTT.